These 9 T cell receptor beta chains were all obtained from the same sample, sequenced in a study of cytomegalovirus exposure and HLA in healthy donors (dated by TCRdb to 2015 to 2018). Library creation used the immunoSEQ multiplex PCR assay. A mixture of 60 forward primers for TCR Vbeta segments and 13 reverse primers for TCR Jbeta segments was used in the multiplex PCR. The source is immuneACCESS, and TCRdb retained only in-frame sequences with V and J called. Part of the clones is not carried over; for the studies checked, unresolved V genes explain less than half of this, and the remainder is unexplained. The sample includes some 150,000 clones, with 82% observed a single time. The ten biggest clones cover approximately 6.1% of the sample. The sequencing sample was made of PBMCs. The origin of the receptors is a man aged 25-45 years in good health and CMV-seropositive.

The rearrangement uses TRBV6-6 and TRBJ1-4; D unclear. This CDR3 has 13 residues. Germline V gives CDR1 MNHNY, CDR2 SVGAGI (reference sequence). Trimming left V 1 base short and J 13 bases short, with 13 bases between. In DNA, the CDR3 is TGTGCCAGCAGTTACTACGAGGGATCGGCACTGTTTTTT. This gives the protein CASSYYEGSALFF.

V usage is TRBV5-4 and J usage is TRBJ1-1, with TRBD1 identical over 9 bases. The CDR3 loop spans 15 amino acids. From germline, CDR1 is SGHNT and CDR2 YYREEE (reference sequence). V dropped 0 bases and J dropped 5; count of bases not matched to a gene: 5. As DNA, the CDR3 is TGTGCCAGCAGCTTGGCGACAGGGGGGGTGACTGAAGCTTTCTTT. It is translated as CASSLATGGVTEAFF.

V is TRBV29-1 and J is TRBJ1-1; D remains unclear. In germline, CDR1 is SQVTM, CDR2 ANQGSEA. This CDR3 spans 14 amino acids. Trimming cost V 6 bases and J 2 bases, with 16 bases left between them. CDR3 sequence (DNA): TGCAGCGTATACAACCAGGTGATTAACACTGAAGCTTTCTTT. Amino acid sequence: CSVYNQVINTEAFF.

V usage is TRBV7-2 and J usage is TRBJ1-2; 7 nucleotides agree with TRBD1. The CDR3 contains 13 residues. Per the germline V gene, CDR1 is SGHTA and CDR2 is FQGNSA. The J segment lost 0 bases and the V segment lost 7 bases, leaving 2 bases of the junction unmatched. CDR3 region: CASTGGPNYGYTF. CDR3 sequence (DNA): TGTGCCAGCACAGGGGGTCCTAACTATGGCTACACCTTC.

J is TRBJ1-1 and V is TRBV5-1; 7 bases are shared with TRBD1. This CDR3 is built from 13 residues. The V and J ends lost 4 bases and 12 bases, in that order; junction bases with no gene match: 12. CDR1 is SGHRS and CDR2 is YFSETQ in the germline V gene. CDR3 loop: CASSTDRAEEPFF. Here the CDR3 DNA reads TGCGCCAGCAGCACCGACAGGGCAGAGGAGCCTTTCTTT.

The rearrangement joins TRBV6-5 to TRBJ1-2; weak D call: TRBD1 (5 bases). Germline values: CDR1 MNHEY, CDR2 SVGAGI. CDR3 length equals 12 residues. Trimming removed 8 bases at V and 3 bases at J, with 10 bases between. CDR3 in DNA: TGTGCCAGCGGGGGGGAAGACTATGGCTACACCTTC. Protein sequence: CASGGEDYGYTF.

The rearrangement joins TRBV4-1 to TRBJ2-1; D is ambiguous. V lost 0 bases and J 10 bases, leaving 10 bases between the germline ends. Looked up from germline, CDR1 is MGHRA and CDR2 is YSYEKL. The CDR3 is 13 residues long. This CDR3 reads CASSQDRSLEQFF. The CDR3 nucleotides are TGCGCCAGCAGCCAAGATCGAAGCCTAGAGCAGTTCTTC.

The V gene is TRBV2, the J gene TRBJ2-7, with a possible D match to TRBD2 (6 bases). The germline V and J ends were trimmed by 3 bases and 0 bases, with 9 bases remaining between them. In germline, CDR1 is SNHLY, CDR2 FYNNEI. The CDR3 runs to 14 residues. The chain's CDR3 is CASSDFGGSYEQYF. The CDR3, as DNA: TGTGCCAGCAGTGATTTCGGGGGCTCCTACGAGCAGTACTTC.

The chain uses TRBV5-1 and TRBJ1-4; no definite D call. The CDR3 loop spans 13 amino acids. The V end was cut by 6 bases, the J end by 0 bases, with 6 bases between. Germline loops: CDR1 SGHRS, CDR2 YFSETQ. The CDR3: CASKLATNEKLFF. The CDR3 DNA sequence: TGCGCCAGCAAACTCGCAACTAATGAAAAACTGTTTTTT.